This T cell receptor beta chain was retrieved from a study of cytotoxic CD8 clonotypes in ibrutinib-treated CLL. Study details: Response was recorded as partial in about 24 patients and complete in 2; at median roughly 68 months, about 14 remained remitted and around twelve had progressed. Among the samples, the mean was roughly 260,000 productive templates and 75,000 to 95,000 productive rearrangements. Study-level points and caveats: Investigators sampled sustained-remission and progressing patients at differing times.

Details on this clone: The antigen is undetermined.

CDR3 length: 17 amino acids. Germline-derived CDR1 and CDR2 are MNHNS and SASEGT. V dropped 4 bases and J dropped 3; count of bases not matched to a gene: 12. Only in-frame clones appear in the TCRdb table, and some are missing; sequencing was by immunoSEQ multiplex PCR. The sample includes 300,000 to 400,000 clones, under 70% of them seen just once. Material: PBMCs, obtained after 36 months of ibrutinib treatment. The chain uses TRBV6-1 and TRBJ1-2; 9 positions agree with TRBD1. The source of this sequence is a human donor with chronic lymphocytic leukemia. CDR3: CASSASLGTGSDYGYTF. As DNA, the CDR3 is TGTGCCAGCAGTGCATCCTTGGGGACAGGGTCGGACTATGGCTACACCTTC.